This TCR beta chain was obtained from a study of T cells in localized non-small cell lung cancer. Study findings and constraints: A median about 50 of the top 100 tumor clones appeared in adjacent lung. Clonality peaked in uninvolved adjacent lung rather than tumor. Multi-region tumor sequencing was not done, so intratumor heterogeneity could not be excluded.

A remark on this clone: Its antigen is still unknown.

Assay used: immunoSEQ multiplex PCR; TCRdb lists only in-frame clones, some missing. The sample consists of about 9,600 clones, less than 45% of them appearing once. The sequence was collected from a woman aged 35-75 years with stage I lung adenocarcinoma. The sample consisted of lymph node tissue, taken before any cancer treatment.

This CDR3 is CASSWDRASEQYF. CDR3 in DNA: TGCGCCAGCTCTTGGGACAGGGCATCCGAGCAGTACTTC. The V gene is TRBV10-1, the J gene TRBJ2-7, with 9 bases lining up with TRBD1. Germline CDR1 is WNHNN and CDR2 is SYGVQD (reference sequence). The CDR3 extends over 13 amino acids. V shed 8 bases, J shed 6 bases, and the junction held 8 bases outside the gene matches.